This T cell receptor beta chain stems from a study of T-cell memory formation after mild COVID-19. TCRdb called the 5' RACE reads again in MiXCR, with one record for every CDR3 protein. The sample shows around 310,000 distinct CDR3 sequences, roughly 20% of them seen only once. This clonotype has just a few counts. What it binds is unknown. Study-wide results and limits: Chiefly within CM and EM were the contracting CD4+ clones; CD8+ ones were within EMRA. Within pre-infection memory, some responding clones were found, suggesting cross-reactive memory joined.

There are 13 residues in the CDR3. Germline assignment: CDR1 SGHAT and CDR2 FQNNGV. Trimming removed 0 bases at V and 10 bases at J, with 7 bases between. The material sequenced was PBMCs or a T cell subset sorted from them (not recorded which). The chain links TRBV11-2 to TRBJ1-6, with D uncertain. This TCR was sampled from a man between 18 and 29 years old who had mild COVID-19 (a few samples of this study predate the infection). Cell type and time point are not known. For the CDR3, the DNA is TGTGCCAGCAGCTTAGACTACAGCTCACCCCTCCACTTT. Amino acid sequence: CASSLDYSSPLHF.